A selection of T cell receptor beta chains follows, all from one sample in a study of blood T cells in healthy people across ages. TCRdb called the 5' RACE reads again in MiXCR, with one record for every CDR3 protein. Of over 1,500,000 distinct CDR3 sequences in the sample, about 39% are singletons; the top ten hold roughly 23%. The sequenced sample consisted of blood. The origin of the receptors is a human donor in good health. Each CDR3 is given with its conserved first and last residue. The order of the fields is J gene, CDR3 length, D gene, clone size, V gene, CDR3 protein, CDR3 DNA. D genes are given only for firm matches. Expanded clones are given a class, and other clones once, few, many or no size at all.

TRBJ2-3,15,NA,NA,TRBV11-2,CASSLEGLYTDTQYF,TGTGCCAGCAGCTTAGAGGGACTTTACACAGATACGCAGTATTTT
TRBJ1-2,13,TRBD1,NA,TRBV11-2,CAGSLQGAIGYTF,TGTGCCGGCAGCTTACAGGGGGCGATTGGCTACACCTTC
TRBJ2-1,15,NA,few,TRBV7-3,CASSLGRGGHNEQFF,TGTGCCAGCAGCTTAGGGCGGGGAGGTCACAATGAGCAGTTCTTC
TRBJ2-4,17,NA,few,TRBV6-2/TRBV6-3,CASSSSGRYSSKNKQYF,NA
TRBJ1-2,15,TRBD1,NA,TRBV24-1,CATSGLTGVVYGYTF,TGTGCCACCAGTGGTTTGACAGGGGTGGTCTATGGCTACACCTTC
TRBJ2-3,14,NA,once,TRBV10-3,CAIALRGVGDTQYF,TGTGCCATCGCCCTGAGGGGGGTAGGAGATACGCAGTATTTT
TRBJ1-5,17,TRBD1,NA,TRBV28,CASSSHQGQGRNQPQHF,TGTGCCAGCAGTTCCCACCAAGGACAGGGTAGGAATCAGCCCCAGCATTTT
TRBJ2-7,14,NA,few,TRBV5-1,CASSPDKSSYEQYF,TGCGCCAGCAGCCCAGACAAGAGCTCCTACGAGCAGTACTTC
TRBJ1-1,14,NA,NA,TRBV29-1,CSVVRAVSNTEAFF,TGCAGCGTCGTGAGAGCCGTGTCGAACACTGAAGCTTTCTTT
TRBJ2-7,14,TRBD2,NA,TRBV20-1,CSARGSGAYNEQYF,TGCAGTGCTAGGGGTAGCGGGGCTTACAATGAGCAGTACTTC
TRBJ2-5,15,TRBD2,NA,TRBV6-2/TRBV6-3,CVSKPGLAGYNEQYF,TGTGTCAGCAAGCCGGGACTAGCGGGTTACAATGAGCAGTACTTC
TRBJ2-1,15,NA,NA,TRBV28,CASSLYGTPRREQFF,TGTGCCAGCAGTTTATACGGGACACCTAGGCGGGAGCAGTTCTTC
TRBJ2-3,11,NA,NA,TRBV9,CASSVSLRMYF,TGTGCCAGCAGCGTATCCCTGCGGATGTATTTT
TRBJ1-2,13,NA,few,TRBV7-2,CASSPPGLYGYTF,TGTGCCAGCAGCCCACCCGGATTGTATGGCTACACCTTC
TRBJ1-1,12,NA,NA,TRBV2,CASSVGDLGAFF,TGTGCCAGCAGTGTTGGGGACCTGGGGGCTTTCTTT
TRBJ2-3,13,NA,many,TRBV20-1,CSASLVPTDTQYF,TGCAGTGCTAGCCTAGTCCCCACAGATACGCAGTATTTT
TRBJ2-3,15,NA,NA,TRBV10-3,CAISEWGNNADTQYF,TGTGCCATCAGTGAGTGGGGTAATAACGCAGATACGCAGTATTTT
TRBJ2-3,15,NA,NA,TRBV20-1,CSAIRLLTGTDTQYF,TGCAGTGCTATCCGGCTCTTAACAGGGACGGATACGCAGTATTTT
TRBJ1-1,13,TRBD1,NA,TRBV13,CASSATGGDEAFF,TGTGCCAGCAGCGCGACAGGGGGCGACGAGGCTTTCTTT
TRBJ1-1,16,TRBD1,NA,TRBV7-9,CASSLGLGQSNTEAFF,TGTGCCAGCAGCCTAGGGCTGGGACAGAGTAACACTGAAGCTTTCTTT
TRBJ1-4,12,NA,once,TRBV20-1,CSAKTESEKLFF,TGCAGTGCTAAGACAGAGTCTGAAAAACTGTTTTTT
TRBJ1-1,11,TRBD1,NA,TRBV20-1,CSAVGGLGAFF,TGCAGTGCTGTAGGGGGCTTAGGAGCTTTCTTT
TRBJ2-5,15,NA,NA,TRBV19,CASSMPSNSKETQYF,TGTGCCAGTAGTATGCCCTCAAACTCGAAAGAGACCCAGTACTTC
TRBJ2-1,13,TRBD1,NA,TRBV5-6,CASSLRQGAKQFF,TGTGCCAGCAGCTTGAGGCAGGGGGCTAAACAGTTCTTC
TRBJ1-2,13,NA,few,TRBV3-1,CASSQEDRRGYTF,TGTGCCAGCAGCCAAGAAGATAGGCGAGGCTACACCTTC
TRBJ2-7,16,NA,NA,TRBV6-5,CASSYSTATGIYEQYF,TGTGCCAGCAGTTACTCGACGGCTACTGGGATATACGAGCAGTACTTC
TRBJ2-1,14,NA,few,TRBV9,CASSADTTYNEQFF,TGTGCCAGCAGCGCCGACACCACCTACAATGAGCAGTTCTTC
TRBJ2-1,13,NA,NA,TRBV2,CASETGITDEQFF,TGTGCCAGCGAGACAGGTATCACGGATGAGCAGTTCTTC
TRBJ1-3,16,NA,few,TRBV7-9,CASSLSSAVGGNTIYF,TGTGCCAGCAGCTTATCCTCAGCGGTTGGGGGAAACACCATATATTTT
TRBJ1-5,15,NA,NA,TRBV20-1,CSARDRRVGNQPQHF,TGCAGTGCTAGAGACCGTAGGGTCGGCAATCAGCCCCAGCATTTT
TRBJ1-1,12,NA,NA,TRBV2,CASSGPNTEAFF,TGTGCCAGCAGTGGGCCGAACACTGAAGCTTTCTTT
TRBJ1-5,14,TRBD1,NA,TRBV6-5,CASRPDRANQPQHF,TGTGCCAGCAGGCCGGACAGGGCCAATCAGCCCCAGCATTTT
TRBJ2-3,17,NA,few,TRBV7-9,CASSLPREETDTDTQYF,TGTGCCAGCAGCCTCCCTCGAGAGGAGACAGACACAGATACGCAGTATTTT
TRBJ1-1,18,NA,NA,TRBV5-1,CASSLGGALQGPNTEAFF,TGCGCCAGCAGCTTGGGGGGGGCGTTACAGGGACCAAACACTGAAGCTTTCTTT
TRBJ1-1,15,NA,NA,TRBV5-1,CASSIRTGLNTEAFF,TGCGCCAGCAGCATCCGAACAGGATTGAACACTGAAGCTTTCTTT
TRBJ2-3,11,NA,few,TRBV20-1,CSLQGIDTQYF,TGCAGCCTACAGGGCATAGATACGCAGTATTTT
TRBJ2-1,13,NA,few,TRBV21-1,CASNLKGPNEQFF,TGTGCCAGCAACCTAAAGGGCCCCAATGAGCAGTTCTTC
TRBJ1-2,15,TRBD1,NA,TRBV28,CASLRTGGPNYGYTF,TGTGCCAGCTTACGGACAGGGGGCCCCAACTATGGCTACACCTTC
TRBJ2-3,11,NA,NA,TRBV20-1,CSASRPYTQYF,TGCAGTGCTAGCCGTCCCTATACGCAGTATTTT
TRBJ1-4,16,TRBD1,NA,TRBV20-1,CSARDPPGQGREKLFF,TGCAGTGCTAGAGATCCCCCGGGACAGGGGCGGGAAAAACTGTTTTTT
TRBJ2-6,14,NA,NA,TRBV7-2,CASRMGFGANVLTF,TGTGCCAGCAGGATGGGGTTTGGGGCCAACGTCCTGACTTTC
TRBJ2-3,14,TRBD2,NA,TRBV12-3/TRBV12-4,CASTVAGSTDAQYF,TGTGCCAGCACCGTAGCGGGGAGCACAGATGCGCAGTATTTT
TRBJ2-7,14,NA,NA,TRBV12-3/TRBV12-4,CASRISGPSEDQYF,TGTGCCAGCAGGATCTCAGGGCCCTCAGAGGACCAGTACTTC
TRBJ2-5,17,NA,NA,TRBV29-1,CSVEDRGRTGDTYGQYF,TGCAGCGTTGAAGATCGGGGGCGGACAGGAGATACCTACGGGCAGTACTTC
TRBJ2-5,12,TRBD1,many,TRBV4-2,CASGDSQETQYF,TGTGCCAGCGGGGACAGCCAAGAGACCCAGTACTTC
TRBJ2-5,15,NA,few,TRBV12-3/TRBV12-4,CASSSRDRYQETQYF,TGTGCCAGCAGTTCCCGCGACAGGTACCAAGAGACCCAGTACTTC
TRBJ1-5,12,NA,few,TRBV6-6,CASSYSTQPQHF,TGTGCCAGCAGTTACTCGACTCAGCCCCAGCATTTT
TRBJ2-5,12,TRBD2,NA,TRBV27,CAILAAKETQYF,TGTGCCATTCTAGCGGCTAAAGAGACCCAGTACTTC
TRBJ2-7,13,NA,NA,TRBV29-1,CSASRGEGHEQYF,TGCAGCGCTAGCAGGGGGGAAGGCCACGAGCAGTACTTC
TRBJ1-4,14,NA,NA,TRBV21-1,CASREDRVYEKLFF,TGTGCCAGCAGAGAGGACAGGGTCTATGAAAAACTGTTTTTT
TRBJ2-1,15,TRBD2,few,TRBV20-1,CSARLARSSYNEQFF,TGCAGTGCTCGACTAGCGAGGAGCTCCTACAATGAGCAGTTCTTC